The T cell receptor (beta chain) under discussion was sequenced for a study of blood T cell repertoires in COVID-19. As for the study in general: Material from acute and convalescent COVID-19 was sourced from the United States, Italy and Spain. Sample material is recorded as cDNA or gDNA derived from T cells, B-cell-depleted T cells, or PBMCs.

The CDR3 length is 17 residues. CDR1 and CDR2 from the germline V gene are LNHDA and SQIVND (reference sequence). The V segment lost 3 bases and the J segment 3 bases; nucleotides outside the gene matches: 7. In the source study's methods: Nucleated cell number was recorded as an estimate derived from reference gene primer amplification. Assay: immunoSEQ multiplex PCR; the TCRdb copy retains only in-frame clones and omits some. For V, J and clone size, that table is used; D and trimming come from the DNA. The table includes roughly 330,000 clones, 86% detected once. The TCR was taken from a woman aged 50 to 65 with acute or convalescent COVID-19. Sequencing was performed on peripheral blood. The rearrangement uses TRBV19 and TRBJ2-1, with 11 bases fitting TRBD2. The CDR3 region is CASSIPPLAGGYNEQFF. CDR3 DNA: TGTGCCAGTAGTATTCCCCCCCTAGCGGGAGGCTACAATGAGCAGTTCTTC.